This T cell receptor (beta chain) comes out of a study of blood T cell repertoires in COVID-19. TCRdb's copy holds only in-frame clones and misses some; the assay was immunoSEQ multiplex PCR. This repertoire shows about 74,000 clones, 90% found once; its top ten account for roughly 9.7%. The CDR3 totals 15 residues. Germline V gene data show CDR1 as MNHEY and CDR2 as SVGAGI. Trimming stripped 2 bases from V and 2 bases from J, with 10 bases between. Sequenced input: peripheral blood. The TCR comes from a human donor in a cohort sampled during active COVID-19. This chain connects TRBV6-5 to TRBJ2-1, with D uncertain. CDR3 amino acids: CASSYSYSTYNEQFF. The CDR3 nucleotides are TGTGCCAGCAGTTACAGCTATTCGACCTACAATGAGCAGTTCTTC.